This T cell receptor (beta chain) was identified during a study of patients and donors after allogeneic stem cell transplantation (dated by TCRdb to the early 2020s). A word on this clonotype: It has no known antigen specificity. The input lacks base qualities; no much larger clone sits a single base away.

Libraries were prepared through RT-PCR. Reads for this sample came from a NextSeq 550. TCRdb cleaned the public reads at Q25 with fastp, built clones with MiXCR and kept in-frame beta chains. Every entry covers one CDR3 protein and lists the most common genes and DNA from its rows. In all, the sample holds about 90,000 distinct CDR3 sequences, and around 48% of those were seen once. The ten biggest clones cover approximately 60% of the sample. The sample comprised blood, either unsorted or a sorted T cell fraction (not recorded which). This clonotype was sampled from a human donor who was either an allogeneic HSCT recipient or a stem cell or donor lymphocyte infusion donor (not recorded which). It is not recorded whose cells these are; they may come from a transplant donor.

DNA sequence: TGCGGCGCTAGCGGGAGATCCTACGAGCAGTACTTC. This codes for CGASGRSYEQYF. In this chain, TRBV29-1 is recombined with TRBJ2-7, with 10 junctional bases fitting TRBD2. CDR1 and CDR2 are read off the germline V gene as SQVTM and ANQGSEA. Spanning cysteine to phenylalanine, the CDR3 consists of 12 amino acids. The retained sequence is limited to the CDR3, 36 bases, with the frame set at the first base.